Listed below are T cell receptor beta chains from one sample, sequenced in a study of T-cell reconstitution after alpha-beta-depleted transplantation in children. TCRdb used MiXCR to reprocess the PCR reads, holding one entry per CDR3 protein. Of 670,000 or so distinct CDR3 sequences listed, around 13% are singletons. Sequenced material: PBMCs, taken before TCRalphabeta/CD19-depleted stem cell transplant. These receptors came from a girl between 2 and 10 years old with congenital amegakaryocytic thrombocytopenia, due to receive a stem cell transplant. The CDR3 runs from the conserved cysteine through the conserved F or W. Fields, in order: D gene, clone size, J gene, V gene, CDR3 length, CDR3 protein, CDR3 DNA. A D gene is named only where the DNA matches it firmly. Not all rows give a size; the values are once, few, many and, for expanded clones, a class.

TRBD2,many,TRBJ2-1,TRBV6-5,15,CASSYLIAGLNEQFF,TGTGCCAGCAGTTACTTGATAGCGGGACTGAATGAGCAGTTCTTC
TRBD2,few,TRBJ2-3,TRBV20-1,13,CSVAGAPTDTQYF,TGCAGTGTAGCGGGAGCGCCCACAGATACGCAGTATTTT
-,-,TRBJ2-7,TRBV7-9,14,CASSLSSQVNEQYF,TGTGCCAGCAGCTTATCGTCCCAGGTGAACGAGCAGTACTTC
-,-,TRBJ2-1,TRBV10-3,12,CAISESAGVFFF,TGTGCCATCAGTGAGTCGGCAGGGGTGTTCTTCTTC
-,-,TRBJ2-1,TRBV12-3/TRBV12-4,14,CASTPELWGNEQFF,TGTGCCAGCACCCCAGAACTATGGGGTAATGAGCAGTTCTTC
-,few,TRBJ2-1,TRBV14,17,CASSQEISGSSYNEQFF,TGTGCCAGCAGCCAAGAGATAAGCGGAAGCTCCTACAATGAGCAGTTCTTC
TRBD1,-,TRBJ2-3,TRBV20-1,14,CSAQQGAGADTQYF,TGCAGTGCCCAGCAGGGGGCAGGGGCAGATACGCAGTATTTT
TRBD2,many,TRBJ2-1,TRBV12-3/TRBV12-4,17,CASSASTSGRPYNEQFF,TGTGCCAGCAGTGCATCAACTAGCGGGAGGCCCTACAATGAGCAGTTCTTC
TRBD2,few,TRBJ2-2,TRBV5-4,17,CASSYGSGFQNTGELFF,TGTGCCAGCAGCTATGGTAGCGGGTTCCAAAATACCGGGGAGCTGTTTTTT
TRBD2,many,TRBJ2-1,TRBV20-1,18,CSARARASGRSAHNEQFF,TGCAGTGCTAGAGCTCGGGCTAGCGGGAGATCAGCACACAATGAGCAGTTCTTC
TRBD2,many,TRBJ2-1,TRBV6-1,14,CASRVLASHNEQFF,TGTGCCAGCAGGGTACTAGCGTCCCACAATGAGCAGTTCTTC
-,many,TRBJ2-3,TRBV9,15,CASSVRPGYTDTQYF,TGTGCCAGCAGCGTACGACCAGGCTACACAGATACGCAGTATTTT
-,many,TRBJ2-5,TRBV28,14,CASSLMRGQETQYF,TGTGCCAGCAGTTTAATGCGTGGGCAAGAGACCCAGTACTTC
TRBD1,many,TRBJ1-5,TRBV24-1,14,CATNVRGPDQPQHF,TGTGCCACCAACGTCAGGGGGCCGGATCAGCCCCAGCATTTT
-,many,TRBJ2-5,TRBV29-1,12,CSVEGGQETQYF,TGCAGCGTTGAGGGAGGTCAAGAGACCCAGTACTTC
-,many,TRBJ1-6,TRBV12-3/TRBV12-4,12,CASSRNSSPLHF,TGTGCCAGCAGCCGCAATAGTTCACCCCTCCACTTT
-,-,TRBJ2-2,TRBV10-3,13,CAIGSDATGELFF,TGTGCCATCGGTTCGGACGCCACCGGGGAGCTGTTTTTT
-,-,TRBJ2-3,TRBV3-1,15,CASSQDYGSTDTQYF,TGTGCCAGCAGCCAAGATTATGGTAGCACAGATACGCAGTATTTT
TRBD1,-,TRBJ1-5,TRBV18,15,CASSPRTGHNQPQHF,TGTGCCAGCTCACCGCGGACAGGGCACAATCAGCCCCAGCATTTT
TRBD1,few,TRBJ2-7,TRBV7-6,14,CASSFGQEVTEQYF,TGTGCCAGCAGCTTTGGACAGGAGGTCACCGAGCAGTACTTC